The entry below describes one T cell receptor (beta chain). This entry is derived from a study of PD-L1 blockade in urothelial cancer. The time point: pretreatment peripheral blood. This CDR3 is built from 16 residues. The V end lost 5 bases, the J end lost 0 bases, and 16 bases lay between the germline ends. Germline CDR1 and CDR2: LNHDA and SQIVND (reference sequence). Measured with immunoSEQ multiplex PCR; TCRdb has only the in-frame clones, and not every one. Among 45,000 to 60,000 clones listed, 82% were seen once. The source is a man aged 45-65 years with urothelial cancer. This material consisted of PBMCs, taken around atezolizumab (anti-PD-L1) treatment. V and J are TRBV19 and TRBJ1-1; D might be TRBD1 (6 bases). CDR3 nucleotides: TGTGCCAGTAGTTCCCCAAGGGACACCTTGAACACTGAAGCTTTCTTT. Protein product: CASSSPRDTLNTEAFF.